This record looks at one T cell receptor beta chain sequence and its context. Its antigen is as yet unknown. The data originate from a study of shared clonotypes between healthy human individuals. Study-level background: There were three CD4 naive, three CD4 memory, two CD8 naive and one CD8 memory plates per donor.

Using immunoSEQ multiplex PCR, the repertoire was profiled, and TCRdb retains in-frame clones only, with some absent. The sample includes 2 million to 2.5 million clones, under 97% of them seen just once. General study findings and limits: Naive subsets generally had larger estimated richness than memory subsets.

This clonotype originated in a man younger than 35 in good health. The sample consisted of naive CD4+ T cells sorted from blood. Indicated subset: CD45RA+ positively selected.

DNA for the CDR3: TGCAGCGCCTCAGTTCGGGACAGGGGGAGCATAGAGGGCTACACCTTC. It codes for CSASVRDRGSIEGYTF. The chain couples TRBV29-1 to TRBJ1-2; 11 positions match TRBD1. V lost 7 bases and J lost 8; bases outside the gene matches: 18. CDR3 length equals 16 residues. Germline V CDR1 and CDR2: SQVTM, ANQGSEA.